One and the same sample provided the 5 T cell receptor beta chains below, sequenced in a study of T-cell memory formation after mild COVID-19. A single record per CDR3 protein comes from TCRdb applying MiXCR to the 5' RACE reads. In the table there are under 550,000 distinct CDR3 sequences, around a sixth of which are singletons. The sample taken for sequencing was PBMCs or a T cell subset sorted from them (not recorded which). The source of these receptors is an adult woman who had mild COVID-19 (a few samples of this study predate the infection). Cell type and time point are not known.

The CDR3 DNA sequence: TGCAGCGTGTCACAGGGCACCTACGAGCAGTACTTC. This codes for CSVSQGTYEQYF. The rearrangement joins TRBV29-1 to TRBJ2-7, with D possibly matching TRBD1 (6 bases). V was cut by 6 bases and J by 2 bases, with 11 bases left in between. The CDR3 extends over 12 amino acids. The V gene's germline CDR1 is SQVTM and CDR2 ANQGSEA.

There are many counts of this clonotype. The CDR3 loop reads CASSSFYRVGTEAFF. The CDR3 DNA sequence: TGTGCCAGCAGCTCCTTCTACCGGGTGGGCACTGAAGCTTTCTTT. J is TRBJ1-1 and V is TRBV3-1; D gene unclear. The CDR3 extends over 15 amino acids. CDR1 and CDR2 (germline): LGHDT, YNNKEL (reference sequence). With 5 bases removed from V and 4 bases from J, the gap between germline ends came to 17 bases. Full variable domain (outside the CDR3, taken from reference TRBV3-1 and TRBJ1-1): DTAVSQTPKYLVTQMGNDKSIKCEQNLGHDTMYWYKQDSKKFLKIMFSYNNKELIINETVPNRFSPKSPDKAHLNLHINSLELGDSAVYFCASSSFYRVGTEAFFGQGTRLTVV.

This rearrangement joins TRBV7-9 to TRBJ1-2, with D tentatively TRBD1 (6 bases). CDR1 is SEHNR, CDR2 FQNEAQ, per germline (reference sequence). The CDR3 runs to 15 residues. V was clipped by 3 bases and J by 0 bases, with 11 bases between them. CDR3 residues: CASSFQGKANYGYTF. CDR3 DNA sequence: TGTGCCAGCAGCTTCCAGGGGAAGGCTAACTATGGCTACACCTTC.

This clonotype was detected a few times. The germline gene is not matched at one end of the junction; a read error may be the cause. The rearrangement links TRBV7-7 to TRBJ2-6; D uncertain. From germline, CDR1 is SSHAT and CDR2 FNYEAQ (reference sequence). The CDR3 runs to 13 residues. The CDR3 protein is CASSTREANVLTF. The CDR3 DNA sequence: TGTGCTAGCAGCACTCGCGAGGCCAACGTCCTGACTTTC.

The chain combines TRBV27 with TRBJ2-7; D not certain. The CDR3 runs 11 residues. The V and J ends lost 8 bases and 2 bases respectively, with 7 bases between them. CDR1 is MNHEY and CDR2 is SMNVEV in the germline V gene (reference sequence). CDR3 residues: CASGTPYEQYF. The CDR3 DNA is TGTGCCAGCGGTACACCCTACGAGCAGTACTTC.